The next 25 T cell receptor beta chains were all read from a single sample in a study of neurological immune-mediated disorders. TCRdb fed the 5' RACE reads into MiXCR, producing one record per CDR3 protein. The sample shows about 43,000 distinct CDR3 sequences, about 12% of them seen only once. Sample: PBMCs. The source of these receptors is a female donor in good health.

The chain is built from TRBV5-5 and TRBJ2-7, with 9 bases identical to TRBD1. CDR1 and CDR2 from the germline V gene are SGHKS and YYEKEE (reference sequence). With 4 bases clipped from V and 2 bases from J, the junction kept 4 bases outside the gene matches. This CDR3 spans 14 amino acids. The CDR3 loop reads CASSGRQGAYEQYF. The CDR3 DNA reads TGTGCCAGCAGCGGGAGACAGGGGGCCTACGAGCAGTACTTC.

This clonotype came up many times. This sequence joins TRBV29-1 and TRBJ2-7; tentative D call: TRBD2 (6 bases). V lost 5 bases to trimming and J lost 3 bases, with 14 bases between them. CDR3 length: 13 residues. Germline CDR1 SQVTM, CDR2 ANQGSEA. The CDR3 spells CSVMAGSLYEQYF. The DNA of the CDR3 is TGCAGCGTTATGGCGGGAAGTCTCTACGAGCAGTACTTC.

This clonotype was recorded at least ten times. The chain links TRBV2 to TRBJ2-1, with 8 bases identical to TRBD2. The germline gives CDR1 SNHLY, CDR2 FYNNEI. V shed 7 bases and J 0 bases; nucleotides not matched to a gene: 8. The CDR3 length is 16 residues. The DNA of the CDR3 is TGTGCCAGCACCCTAAGGGGGACTAGCTCCTACAATGAGCAGTTCTTC. Translating gives CASTLRGTSSYNEQFF.

This clonotype was counted ten times or more. The chain couples TRBV6-5 to TRBJ1-1, with a tentative D call TRBD1 (6 bases). CDR1 and CDR2 from the germline V gene are MNHEY and SVGAGI. This CDR3 has 16 amino acids. V shed 2 bases and J shed 0 bases, with 13 bases lying between them. CDR3 sequence: CASSYEGQFLNTEAFF. CDR3 nucleotide sequence: TGTGCCAGCAGTTACGAGGGACAATTCTTGAACACTGAAGCTTTCTTT.

Many counts were recorded for this clonotype. The CDR3 is CASSFGQLSNQPQHF. CDR3 sequence (DNA): TGTGCCAGCAGTTTTGGCCAGCTGAGCAATCAGCCCCAGCATTTT. This sequence joins TRBV28 and TRBJ1-5, with D unclear. The CDR3 sequence is 15 residues long. The germline V gene has CDR1 MDHEN and CDR2 SYDVKM. Trimming left V 3 bases short and J 1 base short, with 10 bases between.

Many counts were recorded for this clonotype. The chain carries TRBV20-1 and TRBJ1-2; D ambiguous. The germline V gene has CDR1 DFQATT and CDR2 SNEGSKA (reference sequence). The CDR3 has 11 residues. Trimming left V 3 bases short and J 5 bases short, with 7 bases between. DNA for the CDR3: TGCAGTGCTAGTTTCGGTTATGGCTACACCTTC. Its translation is CSASFGYGYTF.

A word on this clonotype: This may arise from a read error, as a much more abundant clone is one base away. CDR3 sequence: CSAMGTVHYNEQFF. Here the CDR3 DNA reads TGCAGTGCTATGGGGACGGTTCATTACAATGAGCAGTTCTTC. The rearrangement joins TRBV20-1 to TRBJ2-1; tentatively, D is TRBD1 or TRBD2 (5 bases each). V lost 4 bases to trimming and J lost 4 bases, with 14 bases between them. This CDR3 has 14 residues. The germline V gene has CDR1 DFQATT and CDR2 SNEGSKA (reference sequence).

This clonotype was recorded many times. The chain joins TRBV5-1 to TRBJ1-5; D call uncertain. The ends were cut back, 0 bases at V and 1 base at J, with 8 bases in the middle. CDR1 SGHRS and CDR2 YFSETQ come from the germline V gene. The CDR3 sequence is 15 residues long. The CDR3 region is CASSLEGGSNQPQHF. The CDR3 DNA sequence: TGCGCCAGCAGCTTGGAGGGTGGCAGCAATCAGCCCCAGCATTTT.

This clonotype was detected ten times or more. The V gene is TRBV20-1, the J gene TRBJ2-1, with TRBD2 identical over 12 bases. The germline gives CDR1 DFQATT, CDR2 SNEGSKA (reference sequence). The CDR3 is 17 amino acids. V lost 2 bases to trimming and J lost 0 bases; unmatched junction nucleotides: 5. The CDR3 coding sequence is TGCAGTGCTAGACTAGCGGGAGGGTCTAGCTCCTACAATGAGCAGTTCTTC. Amino acid sequence: CSARLAGGSSSYNEQFF.

This clonotype has ten or more counts. The rearrangement links TRBV10-1 to TRBJ2-1, with D perhaps TRBD2 (6 bases). This CDR3 spans 15 amino acids. V lost 0 bases and J lost 8, with 14 bases in between. Germline V gene data show CDR1 as WNHNN and CDR2 as SYGVQD (reference sequence). Here the CDR3 reads CASSESSGTRDEQFF. The CDR3 DNA reads as TGCGCCAGCAGTGAGTCGAGTGGGACTCGGGATGAGCAGTTCTTC.

This clonotype was counted at least ten times. The CDR3 loop is CASSPPYGYYNSPLHF. The CDR3 nucleotides are TGTGCCAGCAGCCCTCCCTACGGATACTATAATTCACCCCTCCACTTT. V gene TRBV14 combines with J gene TRBJ1-6, with D unclear. The CDR3 runs 16 residues. The V gene lost 4 bases and the J gene lost 3 bases, with 13 bases spanning the gap. Per the germline V gene, CDR1 is SGHDN and CDR2 is FVKESK.

In the case of this clonotype: At one end the junction does not follow the germline gene, possibly because of a read error. V and J are TRBV18 and TRBJ2-6; 9 bases align to TRBD1. This CDR3 is built from 18 residues. Germline V gene sequence: CDR1 KGHSH, CDR2 LQKENI. CDR3 DNA: TGTGTCAGCTCAAGACGGACAGGGGCGGAAACTGGGGCCAACTTCCTGACTTTC. Protein: CVSSRRTGAETGANFLTF.

Ten or more counts support this clonotype. The chain's CDR3 is CASSSGGQAFF. Written as DNA, the CDR3 is TGTGCCAGCAGCTCCGGGGGACAAGCTTTCTTT. The rearrangement joins TRBV7-6 to TRBJ1-1, with D maybe TRBD1 (5 bases). V was clipped by 4 bases and J by 9 bases, with 9 bases between them. CDR3 length: 11 amino acids. Germline CDR1 is SGHVS and CDR2 is FNYEAQ. Full variable domain (missing parts from reference TRBV7-6 and TRBJ1-1): GAGVSQSPRYKVTKRGQDVALRCDPISGHVSLYWYRQALGQGPEFLTYFNYEAQQDKSGLPNDRFSAERPEGSISTLTIQRTEQRDSAMYRCASSSGGQAFFGQGTRLTVV.

This clonotype has a count of ten or more. This chain links TRBV5-6 with TRBJ2-3; 13 bases line up with TRBD2. The V segment lost 2 bases and the J segment 7 bases; nucleotides outside the gene matches: 10. This CDR3 contains 17 residues. The germline V gene encodes CDR1 SGHDT and CDR2 YYEEEE. CDR3 sequence: CASSFYGLAGDRNTQYF. In DNA, the CDR3 is TGTGCCAGCAGCTTCTATGGACTAGCGGGAGATAGAAATACGCAGTATTTT.

This clonotype came up many times. V and J are TRBV20-1 and TRBJ2-5; unclear D gene. The CDR3 is made up of 14 amino acids. V lost 0 bases and J 2 bases, leaving 10 bases between the germline ends. The V gene's germline CDR1 is DFQATT and CDR2 SNEGSKA (reference sequence). The CDR3: CSARDSPTQETQYF. The CDR3 DNA follows: TGCAGTGCTAGAGATTCGCCAACTCAAGAGACCCAGTACTTC.

This clonotype was found many times. The chain is built from TRBV7-9 and TRBJ2-1; 14 bases match TRBD2. J was trimmed by 9 bases and V by 8 bases; bases with no gene match: 9. This CDR3 contains 15 residues. In germline, CDR1 is SEHNR, CDR2 FQNEAQ (reference sequence). CDR3 sequence: CASSSGTSGSGEQFF. In nucleotides, the CDR3 is TGTGCCAGCTCTTCCGGGACTAGCGGGAGCGGTGAGCAGTTCTTC. Supplemented by reference TRBV7-9 and TRBJ2-1, the full variable domain reads DTGVSQNPRHKITKRGQNVTFRCDPISEHNRLYWYRQTLGQGPEFLTYFQNEAQLEKSRLLSDRFSAERPKGSFSTLEIQRTEQGDSAMYLCASSSGTSGSGEQFFGPGTRLTVL.

This clonotype has at least ten counts. This CDR3 is CASKKGFIPGELFF. The CDR3 DNA follows: TGTGCCAGCAAGAAAGGATTTATTCCCGGGGAGCTGTTTTTT. The J gene is TRBJ2-2, the V gene TRBV12-3 or TRBV12-4; no firm D call. The CDR3 has 14 amino acids. The V end was cut by 7 bases, the J end by 6 bases, with 15 bases between.

The sample holds many counts of this clonotype. The chain links TRBV19 to TRBJ1-4; 8 bases are shared with TRBD1. Trimming at V came to 0 bases and at J to 8 bases, leaving 11 bases not matched to a gene. This CDR3 is built from 17 residues. Germline loops: CDR1 LNHDA, CDR2 SQIVND (reference sequence). The CDR3 DNA follows: TGTGCCAGTAGTATAGATGGAGTCAGGGGGCCTAGGGAAAAACTGTTTTTT. Amino acid sequence: CASSIDGVRGPREKLFF.

This clonotype was seen many times. The chain has TRBV13 and TRBJ2-2, with 8 bases fitting TRBD2. With 4 bases clipped from V and 4 bases from J, the junction kept 14 bases outside the gene matches. The CDR3 totals 18 residues. Germline CDR1 PRHDT, CDR2 FYEKMQ (reference sequence). CDR3 sequence (DNA): TGTGCCAGCAGCTCCTTACTCTCCGGGACTAGTCCCACCGGGGAGCTGTTTTTT. Translation: CASSSLLSGTSPTGELFF.

This clonotype was picked up many times. The chain has TRBV18 and TRBJ1-1; D might be TRBD1 (6 bases). CDR1 KGHSH and CDR2 LQKENI come from the germline V gene. CDR3 length: 12 residues. V lost 10 bases, J lost 1 base, and 10 bases lay in between. CDR3 sequence (DNA): TGTGCCACAGGGGAAAGGAACACTGAAGCTTTCTTT. Protein product: CATGERNTEAFF.

This clonotype has a count of ten or more. The rearrangement uses TRBV20-1 and TRBJ1-6; D remains ambiguous. Trimming left V 3 bases short and J 3 bases short, with 6 bases between. CDR1 is DFQATT and CDR2 is SNEGSKA in the germline V gene (reference sequence). The CDR3 covers 13 residues. The CDR3 loop is CSASVSYNSPLHF. The CDR3 DNA is TGCAGTGCTAGCGTCAGCTATAATTCACCCCTCCACTTT.

The chain combines TRBV3-1 with TRBJ2-3; 8 nucleotides match TRBD2. V trimming: 8 bases; J trimming: 4 bases; junction bases outside the gene matches: 20. Germline V gene lookup returns CDR1 LGHDT and CDR2 YNNKEL (reference sequence). CDR3 length: 18 amino acids. CDR3 region: CASQVASGRVLKADTQYF. In DNA, the CDR3 is TGTGCCAGCCAAGTGGCGAGCGGGAGAGTCTTGAAAGCAGATACGCAGTATTTT.

This clonotype was detected ten times or more. The rearrangement links TRBV6-1 to TRBJ2-5, with TRBD1 matching 7 bases. V lost 1 base, J lost 5 bases, and 7 bases stayed unmatched. Per the germline V gene, CDR1 is MNHNS and CDR2 is SASEGT. This CDR3 is built from 15 residues. DNA of the CDR3: TGTGCCAGCAGTGAAGGGTTCTGGACAGGCGAGACCCAGTACTTC. This encodes CASSEGFWTGETQYF.

Many counts were recorded for this clonotype. This rearrangement joins TRBV24-1 to TRBJ2-1; 7 nucleotides agree with TRBD1. Germline V gives CDR1 KGHDR, CDR2 SFDVKD. There are 17 residues in the CDR3. V was clipped by 3 bases and J by 7 bases; unmatched bases: 14. CDR3 nucleotide sequence: TGTGCCACCAGTGATAAATTGGAAAAGGGGGCGCGGAATGAGCAGTTCTTC. This sequence encodes CATSDKLEKGARNEQFF.

At least ten counts were recorded for this clonotype. The V call is TRBV3-1, the J call TRBJ1-6, with no clear D. The CDR3 is 14 residues long. The germline gives CDR1 LGHDT, CDR2 YNNKEL (reference sequence). V was shortened by 4 bases and J by 5 bases, with 9 bases between the two germline ends. The CDR3 sequence is CASSPRTNNSPLHF. CDR3 nucleotides: TGTGCCAGCAGCCCTCGGACTAATAATTCACCCCTCCACTTT.